This TCR beta chain was identified during a study of human T cells and chemical hapten exposure. TCRdb re-called the RACE reads through MiXCR, storing one row per CDR3 protein. The sample holds more than 300,000 distinct CDR3 sequences, around 5.5% seen once. Sample time point: pre-sensitization, week 0. Documented treatment: therapeutic diphenylcyclopropenone sensitization with weekly scalp DPC. The germline V gene has CDR1 MNHEY and CDR2 SVGAGI. V gave up 4 bases and J gave up 3 bases, with 9 bases separating them. The CDR3 contains 14 residues. The rearrangement links TRBV6-5 to TRBJ2-2; D gene uncertain. The sequencing here drew on whole blood, taken in connection with sensitization to the hapten diphenylcyclopropenone (DPC). This clonotype was sampled from a woman aged 18-35 years with alopecia areata. Some clones in this sample may be carry-over from other donors' samples. The CDR3 DNA sequence: TGTGCCAGCAGTTTTAGTAGATACACCGGGGAGCTGTTTTTT. This gives the protein CASSFSRYTGELFF.